This TCR beta chain stems from a study of cytotoxic CD8 clonotypes in ibrutinib-treated CLL (dated by TCRdb to the early 2020s). A note on the overall study: The cohort had 11 relapsed/refractory and under 16 treatment-naive patients; under 18 were IGHV unmutated. Every sample from remission and from progressive disease was obtained while the patients were still on ibrutinib. On average, each sample yielded roughly 250,000 productive templates and about 100,000 productive rearrangements. Responses were partial in some 24 patients and complete in 2; after median 68 months follow-up, some 15 stayed in remission and 12 progressed. Response samples were obtained after a median of 12 months of treatment, with a range of roughly 6 to 40 months. Cryopreserved peripheral blood mononuclear cells were obtained prior to treatment, at the time of response, and at either disease progression or sustained remission. Longitudinal samples were obtainable from about 30% of the roughly 90 participants in the trial.

Note on this clone: The target of this receptor is not known. No much larger clone is present one base from it, and per-base qualities are unavailable.

The goal of deep resolution MiSeq sequencing was a depth between 1 in 1 million and 1 in 200,000 T cells, and coverage averaged 10x per clonotype. The immunoSEQ hsTCRB Kit was used to generate TCR beta libraries. The original methods were these. ImmunoSEQ Data Assistant and ImmunoSEQ Analyzer were used for data analysis, and V, D and J genes were assigned according to IMGT definitions. Clonality, which ranges from 0 to 1, was calculated by subtracting the normalized Shannon entropy of productive rearrangement frequencies from one. Only overrepresented clonotypes making up at least 0.05% of each patient's repertoire were included in the public clonotype analysis. Repertoires from roughly 13 age-matched healthy donors in immuneACCESS were used as clonality controls. Entries here come from immuneACCESS through TCRdb and include only in-frame sequences with V and J called. Some clones fail to appear in such tables; in the studies checked, an unresolved V gene covers under half of the shortfall, and the cause of the remainder is unknown. The DNA gave D and trimming, while V, J and clone size come from that table. The sample table holds some 140,000 clones, of which approximately 90% were seen once. The ten largest clones capture 10% to 14% of the sample.

Results the study describes overall, beyond this receptor: At baseline, clonality was higher than in age-matched healthy donors and showed a strong correlation with circulating CD8+ T-cell counts. Clonality increased at ibrutinib response, stayed stable in sustained remission, and fell back toward baseline at progression. Lymph node repertoires were not examined, and the timing of sampling was not matched between patients in sustained remission and those whose disease progressed. Public clonotypes were rare and either shrank or stayed stable during treatment, and the rise in clonality at ibrutinib response reflected expansion of private clonotypes.

The time point tag for this specimen amounts to: more than 10 months on ibrutinib. Approximately 2 micrograms of genomic DNA were extracted from cryopreserved PBMCs for TCR beta library preparation. Longitudinal blood samples from CLL patients receiving ibrutinib monotherapy were subjected to high-throughput TCR beta sequencing. The patients took part in an open-label, single-center phase 2 trial of ibrutinib monotherapy. A distance of 6 bases separates the germline ends of V and J, which lose 6 bases and 3 bases respectively. In the germline V gene (reference sequence), CDR1 corresponds to LNHDA and CDR2 to SQIVND. The CDR3 sequence holds 12 residues, the cysteine and phenylalanine included. The sequence is cut down to CDR3 DNA, 36 bases in frame from base 1.

This receptor chain uses TRBV19 and TRBJ1-5; no D gene is confidently identified. The sequences come from PBMCs, collected after 12 months of ibrutinib treatment. This sequence was found in a human donor with chronic lymphocytic leukemia. The bases read TGTGCCAGTAGCGAAAACAATCAGCCCCAGCATTTT. Translated, it gives CASSENNQPQHF.